Sequencing of this TCR beta chain was carried out in a study of blood T cell repertoires in COVID-19. This clone was counted a few times. Sequenced by immunoSEQ multiplex PCR; TCRdb stores in-frame clones only, minus some. The data contain a few hundred thousand clones, approximately 85% of them singletons. Trimming stripped 4 bases from V and 0 bases from J, with 6 bases between. CDR1 ENHRY and CDR2 SYGVKD come from the germline V gene. The CDR3 length is 14 residues. This clonotype was sampled from a man aged 25 to 40 who had recovered from COVID-19. The chain is built from TRBV10-3 and TRBJ1-4; weak D call: TRBD1 (6 bases). Source material: PBMCs or T cells enriched from blood (not recorded which). Written as DNA, the CDR3 is TGTGCCATCAGTGGGACAGCAACTAATGAAAAACTGTTTTTT. Translating it yields CAISGTATNEKLFF.